The 10 T cell receptor beta chains in this list originate from one sample, sequenced in a study of blood T cell repertoires in COVID-19. Assay used: immunoSEQ multiplex PCR; TCRdb lists only in-frame clones, some missing. The repertoire holds 65,000 to 95,000 clones, with approximately 82% as singletons. What was sequenced was peripheral blood. All receptors derive from a woman aged 45-60 years with acute or convalescent COVID-19.

The V and J genes are TRBV5-1 and TRBJ1-1; 7 bases are a match to TRBD1. J gave up 1 base and V 5 bases, and 8 bases lay outside the gene matches. Germline CDR1 reads SGHRS; CDR2 reads YFSETQ. CDR3 size: 15 residues. This chain's CDR3 is CASRRQGTKNTEAFF. For the CDR3, the DNA is TGCGCCAGCAGACGACAGGGCACCAAGAACACTGAAGCTTTCTTT.

The rearrangement links TRBV28 to TRBJ2-1; D not resolved. Germline lookup yields CDR1 MDHEN and CDR2 SYDVKM. Trimming left V 0 bases short and J 2 bases short, with 8 bases between. CDR3 length: 15 amino acids. The CDR3 coding sequence is TGTGCCAGCAGTTTATGGGTGGGCCCCTACAATGAGCAGTTCTTC. Translated, it gives CASSLWVGPYNEQFF. Full variable domain (missing parts from reference TRBV28 and TRBJ2-1): DVKVTQSSRYLVKRTGEKVFLECVQDMDHENMFWYRQDPGLGLRLIYFSYDVKMKEKGDIPEGYSVSREKKERFSLILESASTNQTSMYLCASSLWVGPYNEQFFGPGTRLTVL.

This chain links TRBV11-3 with TRBJ2-4; 7 bases fit TRBD1. Germline V gene sequence: CDR1 SGHNT, CDR2 YENEEA. J lost 1 base, V lost 5 bases, and 5 bases had no gene match. CDR3 length equals 15 residues. This chain's CDR3 is CASSPGGWAKNIQYF. The CDR3 DNA sequence: TGTGCCAGCAGCCCAGGGGGATGGGCCAAAAACATTCAGTACTTC.

CDR3 in amino acids: CASSLDVGGRPYF. CDR3 nucleotides: TGCGCCAGCAGCTTGGATGTTGGCGGGAGGCCTTATTTT. The rearrangement uses TRBV5-1 and TRBJ2-3; 8 bases match TRBD2. Germline CDR1 is SGHRS and CDR2 is YFSETQ. J was trimmed by 15 bases and V by 0 bases; bases with no gene match: 9. The CDR3 covers 13 residues.

The rearrangement joins TRBV6-2 or TRBV6-3 to TRBJ1-5, with D unresolved. Trimming removed 0 bases from V and 2 bases from J, with 14 bases in between. The CDR3 is 17 amino acids. Germline V gene data show CDR1 as MNHEY and CDR2 as SVGEGT. CDR3 sequence: CASSYSRVSVGNQPQHF. The CDR3 DNA reads TGTGCCAGCAGTTACTCGCGGGTATCGGTAGGCAATCAGCCCCAGCATTTT.

This sequence joins TRBV5-4 and TRBJ2-5, with a tentative D call TRBD1 (6 bases). The length of the CDR3 is 14 residues. Per the germline V gene, CDR1 is SGHNT and CDR2 is YYREEE (reference sequence). Trimming shortened V by 4 bases and J by 5 bases, and 15 bases separated the two germline ends. CDR3 bases: TGTGCCAGCAGCCCCGGACAGAGTGGGGAGACCCAGTACTTC. Translated: CASSPGQSGETQYF.

CDR3 DNA sequence: TGTGCCAGCAGCTCCCGACAGGGAGGCACTGAAGCTTTCTTT. It encodes CASSSRQGGTEAFF. This chain connects TRBV11-1 to TRBJ1-1; 7 bases map to TRBD1. Germline-derived CDR1 and CDR2 are SGHAT and FQDESV (reference sequence). The CDR3 has 14 residues. V lost 4 bases, J lost 4 bases, and 6 bases stayed unmatched.

The chain recombines TRBV7-8 with TRBJ2-1; 7 nucleotides agree with TRBD2. V gave up 8 bases and J gave up 7 bases; unmatched junction bases: 8. There are 13 residues in the CDR3. In germline, CDR1 is SGHVS, CDR2 FQNEAQ. CDR3 amino acids: CASWGLNKNEQFF. In DNA form, the CDR3 reads TGTGCCAGCTGGGGACTAAATAAAAATGAGCAGTTCTTC.

The chain joins TRBV5-4 to TRBJ2-1, with D possibly being TRBD1 (5 bases). Trimming stripped 6 bases from V and 7 bases from J, with 20 bases between. CDR1 and CDR2 (germline): SGHNT, YYREEE (reference sequence). The CDR3 is made up of 15 amino acids. CDR3 nucleotide sequence: TGTGCCAGCACCACCTTGGGGCAGGTTAGAAATGAGCAGTTCTTC. This gives the protein CASTTLGQVRNEQFF.

The chain joins TRBV7-2 to TRBJ2-2, with a possible D match to TRBD2 (6 bases). The ends were cut back, 5 bases at V and 9 bases at J, with 22 bases in the middle. The CDR3 consists of 16 residues. Germline CDR1 and CDR2: SGHTA and FQGNSA. This chain's CDR3 is CASSGGLGRRVRELFF. Written as DNA, the CDR3 is TGTGCCAGCAGCGGGGGGTTGGGGCGGCGAGTCAGGGAGCTGTTTTTT.